The 7 T cell receptor beta chains listed next were all sequenced from one sample in a study of beta chain features in type 1 diabetes. Their antigen targets remain unknown. Sequencing targeted expressed TCRB transcripts, as all isolated RNA had been reverse transcribed. Generated by immunoSEQ multiplex PCR, the TCRdb table keeps only in-frame clones and is missing some. The top ten clones hold over 0.1% of a sample with 500,000 to 650,000 clones, under 15% of them seen once. Study-wide findings and caveats: Among patients with Type 1 diabetes, TCRB CDR3s were moderately but significantly shorter in every one of the four CD4+ subsets.

The sequencing sample was made of naive CD4+ T cells from blood. All receptors come from a young man with type 1 diabetes.

The chain carries TRBV4-3 and TRBJ1-5, with D possibly matching TRBD1 (5 bases). Trimming left V 0 bases short and J 5 bases short, with 8 bases between. CDR1 and CDR2 (germline): LGHNA, YSLEER. The CDR3 has 14 residues. The CDR3 here is CASSQDTGYQPQHF. The CDR3 DNA is TGCGCCAGCAGCCAAGATACAGGTTATCAGCCCCAGCATTTT.

This clone turned up a few times. The J gene is TRBJ1-5, the V gene TRBV4-2; 9 bases agree with TRBD1. Germline CDR1 reads LGHNA; CDR2 reads YNFKEQ. The CDR3 length is 15 residues. The trim removed 1 base at V and 6 bases at J, leaving 4 bases unmatched. The CDR3 loop reads CASSQGDRAGQPQHF. The CDR3 nucleotides read TGTGCCAGCAGCCAAGGGGACAGGGCTGGTCAGCCCCAGCATTTT.

This clone has just a few counts. V is TRBV7-6 and J is TRBJ2-3, with D tentatively TRBD1 (6 bases). The germline V and J ends were trimmed by 5 bases and 1 base, with 13 bases remaining between them. In germline, CDR1 is SGHVS, CDR2 FNYEAQ. This CDR3 has 15 residues. Here the CDR3 reads CASSQGGFGTDTQYF. The CDR3 DNA reads TGTGCCAGCAGCCAAGGGGGTTTTGGCACAGATACGCAGTATTTT. Full variable domain (rest looked up from reference TRBV7-6 and TRBJ2-3): GAGVSQSPRYKVTKRGQDVALRCDPISGHVSLYWYRQALGQGPEFLTYFNYEAQQDKSGLPNDRFSAERPEGSISTLTIQRTEQRDSAMYRCASSQGGFGTDTQYFGPGTRLTVL.

This clone has only a few counts. This sequence joins TRBV10-3 and TRBJ1-2; the D gene is possibly TRBD1 (5 bases). V was pared by 10 bases and J by 5 bases, with 14 bases between. The CDR3 is 12 amino acids. The germline gives CDR1 ENHRY, CDR2 SYGVKD. CDR3: CATRDELYGYTF. The CDR3 DNA is TGTGCCACTAGGGACGAACTTTATGGCTACACCTTC.

This clone has more than one count but fewer than ten. The genes are TRBV7-8 and TRBJ2-2; tentative D call: TRBD1 (5 bases). The CDR3 runs to 15 residues. Trimming cost V 1 base and J 0 bases, with 6 bases left between them. CDR1 is SGHVS, CDR2 FQNEAQ, per germline. CDR3 DNA: TGTGCCAGCAGCTTAGACAGGACGAACACCGGGGAGCTGTTTTTT. It translates to CASSLDRTNTGELFF.

This clone was counted between two and nine times. The rearrangement joins TRBV6-5 to TRBJ1-5; D is perhaps TRBD1 (6 bases). Trimming cost V 0 bases and J 2 bases, with 8 bases left between them. This CDR3 has 15 amino acids. Germline V CDR1 and CDR2: MNHEY, SVGAGI. CDR3 sequence: CASSYSGAGNQPQHF. The CDR3 DNA is TGTGCCAGCAGTTACTCGGGGGCGGGCAATCAGCCCCAGCATTTT.

This clone has only a few counts. The chain combines TRBV10-3 with TRBJ2-5, with TRBD1 matching 7 bases. The CDR3 length is 13 residues. V gave up 9 bases and J gave up 2 bases; unmatched junction bases: 6. The germline CDR1 and CDR2 sequences are ENHRY and SYGVKD. In DNA, the CDR3 is TGTGCCATTACCGGGGACAGACAAGAGACCCAGTACTTC. This sequence encodes CAITGDRQETQYF.